The present entry profiles one TCR beta chain with its context. Its target is unknown. CDR1 is SEHNR, CDR2 FQNEAQ, per germline (reference sequence). The CDR3 is 16 residues long. With 5 bases clipped from V and 2 bases from J, the junction kept 11 bases outside the gene matches. These data belong to a study of OX40 agonist ivuxolimab in advanced cancers. About the research overall: Checkpoint inhibitors had been given previously to roughly 36% of patients. Study-wide findings and caveats: Patients with a partial response at 0.1-3.0 mg/kg had among the lowest clonal expansion. Compared with CD4+, CD8+ T cells on average had more expanded clones.

Assay: immunoSEQ multiplex PCR; the TCRdb copy retains only in-frame clones and omits some. The sample records about 28,000 clones, roughly 80% being singletons. The sample in question was CD4+ or CD8+ T cells sorted from blood, obtained in a trial of the OX40 agonist ivuxolimab. The origin of this receptor is an adult with an advanced solid tumor such as melanoma, head and neck, liver or kidney cancer. The chain employs TRBV7-9 and TRBJ2-5, with TRBD2 matching over 7 bases. CDR3 region: CASSTWGLADQETQYF. In DNA, the CDR3 is TGTGCCAGCAGCACATGGGGCCTAGCGGATCAAGAGACCCAGTACTTC.